This T cell receptor beta chain is from a study of T cells in Graves' hyperthyroidism and ophthalmopathy. Study summary: At the time of initial diagnosis and before any treatment, peripheral blood was collected.

The CDR3 consists of 13 residues. The germline CDR1 and CDR2 sequences are MDHEN and SYDVKM. V lost 6 bases, J lost 8 bases, and 13 bases lay in between. Diagnostic assessment was based on clinical symptoms, serum thyroxine and TRAb, thyroid ultrasound and orbital computed tomography. The source material, RNA transcripts, was used to amplify TCR beta CDR3 regions. The HTBI primer set served for first-round RT-PCR of the TCR CDR3. TCRdb re-analysed the multiplex PCR reads in MiXCR, keeping a single row per CDR3 protein. The sample carries fewer than 700,000 distinct CDR3 sequences, about 15% recorded once.

The chain carries TRBV28 and TRBJ1-4; D is perhaps TRBD1 (5 bases). This sequence originates from a woman aged 18 to 35 with Graves' ophthalmopathy. The specimen sequenced was blood. CDR3 loop: CASSGWGEEKLFF. CDR3 DNA sequence: TGTGCCAGCAGCGGCTGGGGCGAGGAAAAACTGTTTTTT.